Listed here are 8 T cell receptor beta chains from one sample, sequenced in a study of cytomegalovirus exposure and HLA in healthy donors. A multiplex PCR was run with 60 Vbeta primers and 13 Jbeta primers. The protocol was immunoSEQ multiplex PCR, while the TCRdb copy is restricted to in-frame clones and leaves out a portion. In the table there are around 200,000 clones, around four fifths of which are singletons. The sequenced sample was PBMCs. The receptor set was obtained from a woman in her sixties in good health and CMV-seropositive.

DNA for the CDR3: TGCGCCAGCAGCCAAGATGGACTCCCGTTTAACTATGGCTACACCTTC. Protein sequence: CASSQDGLPFNYGYTF. The chain links TRBV4-1 to TRBJ1-2; D gene unclear. V was clipped by 0 bases and J by 1 base, with 12 bases between them. This CDR3 region has 16 residues. Per the germline V gene, CDR1 is MGHRA and CDR2 is YSYEKL.

In regard to this clone: The same CDR3 is also encoded by other DNA sequences in this sample. V usage is TRBV5-1 and J usage is TRBJ1-4, with D tentatively TRBD1 (5 bases). CDR3 size: 13 residues. The germline V gene has CDR1 SGHRS and CDR2 YFSETQ. The ends were cut back, 2 bases at V and 7 bases at J, with 9 bases in the middle. CDR3 nucleotide sequence: TGCGCCAGCAGCTTTCAGGGTTCTGAAAAACTGTTTTTT. It is translated as CASSFQGSEKLFF.

A remark on this clone: Distinct nucleotide sequences in the sample also encode this CDR3. The chain is built from TRBV7-3 and TRBJ2-5, with D uncertain. Germline V gives CDR1 SGHTA, CDR2 FQGTGA. V was pared by 5 bases and J by 2 bases, with 9 bases between. This CDR3 comprises 13 residues. CDR3 region: CASSRGVQETQYF. Written as DNA, the CDR3 is TGTGCCAGCAGCCGCGGTGTTCAAGAGACCCAGTACTTC.

This sequence joins TRBV15 and TRBJ1-3, with no clear D. The CDR3 loop spans 14 amino acids. V was trimmed by 9 bases and J by 2 bases, leaving 14 bases between them. CDR1 and CDR2 (germline): LNHNV, YYDKDF (reference sequence). In nucleotides, the CDR3 is TGTGCCACGGGCTTCCAGGCCCCTGGAAACACCATATATTTT. Amino acid sequence: CATGFQAPGNTIYF.

This clone was picked up a small number of times. CDR3 in amino acids: CASSSPDRGRVGYTF. The CDR3, as DNA: TGTGCCAGCAGCTCTCCCGACAGGGGGCGCGTAGGCTACACCTTC. The rearrangement links TRBV11-2 to TRBJ1-2; 10 bases map to TRBD1. The CDR3 consists of 15 residues. The V segment lost 4 bases and the J segment 8 bases; nucleotides outside the gene matches: 10. CDR1 and CDR2 (germline): SGHAT, FQNNGV.

This sequence joins TRBV7-3 and TRBJ2-3, with a weak D call TRBD2 (7 bases). The CDR3 loop spans 16 amino acids. Germline values: CDR1 SGHTA, CDR2 FQGTGA. Trimming shortened V by 5 bases and J by 5 bases, and 20 bases separated the two germline ends. CDR3 DNA: TGTGCCAGCAGCGGAGTTGGGGGGGGCCGGGAAGATACGCAGTATTTT. This translates into CASSGVGGGREDTQYF.

This clone was seen only a few times. The rearrangement links TRBV6-6 to TRBJ2-7, with TRBD2 matching over 8 bases. Germline lookup yields CDR1 MNHNY and CDR2 SVGAGI (reference sequence). V gave up 6 bases and J gave up 4 bases; unmatched junction bases: 11. The CDR3 is 15 amino acids. Written as DNA, the CDR3 is TGTGCCAGCAGCCCAAAAGGAGCGGGGGCTTACGAGCAGTACTTC. Its translation is CASSPKGAGAYEQYF.

The chain is built from TRBV29-1 and TRBJ2-5; 12 positions match TRBD2. The ends lost 6 bases at V and 2 bases at J; junction bases unmatched: 4. This CDR3 is 14 amino acids long. The germline CDR1 and CDR2 sequences are SQVTM and ANQGSEA. CDR3 protein: CSVPTSGSQETQYF. The CDR3 DNA sequence: TGCAGCGTGCCGACTAGCGGGAGTCAAGAGACCCAGTACTTC.